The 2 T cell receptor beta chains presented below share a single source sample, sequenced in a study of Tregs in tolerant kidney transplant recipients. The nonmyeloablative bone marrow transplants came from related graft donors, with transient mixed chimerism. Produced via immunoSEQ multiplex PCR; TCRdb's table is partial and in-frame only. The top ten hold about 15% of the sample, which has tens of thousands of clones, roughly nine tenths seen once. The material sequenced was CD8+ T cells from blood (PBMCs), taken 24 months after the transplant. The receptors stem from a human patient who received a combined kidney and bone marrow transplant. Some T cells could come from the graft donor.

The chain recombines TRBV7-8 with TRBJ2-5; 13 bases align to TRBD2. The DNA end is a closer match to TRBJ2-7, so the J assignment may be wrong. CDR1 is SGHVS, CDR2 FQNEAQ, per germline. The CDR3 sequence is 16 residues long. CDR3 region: CASSFLRLAGGYEQYF. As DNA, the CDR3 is TGTGCCAGCAGCTTCCTTCGACTAGCGGGGGGATACGAGCAGTACTTC.

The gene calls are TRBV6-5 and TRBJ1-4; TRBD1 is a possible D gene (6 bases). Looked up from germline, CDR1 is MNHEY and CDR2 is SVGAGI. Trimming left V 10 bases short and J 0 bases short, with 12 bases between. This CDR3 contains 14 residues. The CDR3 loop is CATRQASTNEKLFF. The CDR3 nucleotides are TGTGCCACCCGACAGGCTTCAACTAATGAAAAACTGTTTTTT.